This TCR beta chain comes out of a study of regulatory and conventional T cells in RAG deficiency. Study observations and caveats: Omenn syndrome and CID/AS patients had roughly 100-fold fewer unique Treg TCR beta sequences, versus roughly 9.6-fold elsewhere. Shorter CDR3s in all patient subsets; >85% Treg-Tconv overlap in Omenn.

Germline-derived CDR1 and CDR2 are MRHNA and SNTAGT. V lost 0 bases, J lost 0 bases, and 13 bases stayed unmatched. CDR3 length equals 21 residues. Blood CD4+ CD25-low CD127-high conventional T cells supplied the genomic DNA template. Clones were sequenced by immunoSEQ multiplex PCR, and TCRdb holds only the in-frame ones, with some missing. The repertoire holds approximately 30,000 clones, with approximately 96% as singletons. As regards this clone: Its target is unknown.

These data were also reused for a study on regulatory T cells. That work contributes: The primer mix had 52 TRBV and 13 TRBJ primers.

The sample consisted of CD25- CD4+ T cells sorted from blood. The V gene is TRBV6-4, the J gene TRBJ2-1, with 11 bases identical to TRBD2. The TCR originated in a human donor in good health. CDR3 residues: CASSDSKTSGGLMGSYNEQFF. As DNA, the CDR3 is TGTGCCAGCAGTGACTCGAAAACTAGCGGGGGCCTTATGGGCTCCTACAATGAGCAGTTCTTC.